Listed below are T cell receptor beta chains from one sample, sequenced in a study of blood T cell repertoires in COVID-19. The method was immunoSEQ multiplex PCR; TCRdb's version includes in-frame clones alone and lacks a portion of them. This sample yields 240,000 or so clones, of which 82% are seen a single time; roughly 12% belongs to the top ten. The sample taken for sequencing was peripheral blood. Receptors originate from a woman aged 55 to 70 with active or convalescent COVID-19. CDR3s include the opening cysteine and the closing phenylalanine or tryptophan. Each record gives: CDR3 protein, J gene, V gene.

CDR3 protein: CASSEFLAGGNNEQFF; J gene: TRBJ2-1; V gene: TRBV2
CDR3 protein: CASSPPSGRETQYF; J gene: TRBJ2-5; V gene: TRBV18
CDR3 protein: CASSPGTGGNNSPLHF; J gene: TRBJ1-6; V gene: TRBV5-6
CDR3 protein: CASSVGVTGLAGETQYF; J gene: TRBJ2-5; V gene: TRBV9
CDR3 protein: CASSFRSGDTEAFF; J gene: TRBJ1-1; V gene: TRBV5-1
CDR3 protein: CAWSPGPNQPQHF; J gene: TRBJ1-5; V gene: TRBV30
CDR3 protein: CASSPGRGALDTQYF; J gene: TRBJ2-3; V gene: TRBV18
CDR3 protein: CASSQLLDRNGEKLFF; J gene: TRBJ1-4; V gene: TRBV3-1/TRBV3-2
CDR3 protein: CASSQRGNRDSPNEKLFF; J gene: TRBJ1-4; V gene: TRBV4-1
CDR3 protein: CASSAAGGGVNGYTF; J gene: TRBJ1-2; V gene: TRBV5-1
CDR3 protein: CASSPGQLNTEAFF; J gene: TRBJ1-1; V gene: TRBV18
CDR3 protein: CASSFTTGTEAFF; J gene: TRBJ1-1; V gene: TRBV6-2/TRBV6-3
CDR3 protein: CASSSPGGSYNEQFF; J gene: TRBJ2-1; V gene: TRBV7-9
CDR3 protein: CASTVGVDYGYTF; J gene: TRBJ1-2; V gene: TRBV6-5
CDR3 protein: CASTRTANSPLHF; J gene: TRBJ1-6; V gene: TRBV6-6
CDR3 protein: CAGRQATSEGYTF; J gene: TRBJ1-2; V gene: TRBV2
CDR3 protein: CASSLIMRGLQETQYF; J gene: TRBJ2-5; V gene: TRBV5-1
CDR3 protein: CASRAGKIDQPQHF; J gene: TRBJ1-5; V gene: TRBV19
CDR3 protein: CASSPGSPSSNQPQHF; J gene: TRBJ1-5; V gene: TRBV7-8
CDR3 protein: CASSPEDPQGRHGYTF; J gene: TRBJ1-2; V gene: TRBV3-1/TRBV3-2
CDR3 protein: CASSPGHSNQPQHF; J gene: TRBJ1-5; V gene: TRBV6-2/TRBV6-3
CDR3 protein: CASSSRVLDGYTF; J gene: TRBJ1-2; V gene: TRBV5-6
CDR3 protein: CASSIGLAGGYTQYF; J gene: TRBJ2-3; V gene: TRBV19
CDR3 protein: CASSEGSGALRQYF; J gene: TRBJ2-7; V gene: TRBV6-1
CDR3 protein: CASSLQVPRGNGEQYF; J gene: TRBJ2-7; V gene: TRBV5-1
CDR3 protein: CASSESPGGQETQYF; J gene: TRBJ2-5; V gene: TRBV10-1
CDR3 protein: CASSATGLVTEAFF; J gene: TRBJ1-1; V gene: TRBV5-1
CDR3 protein: CASSLSRGGAQETQYF; J gene: TRBJ2-5; V gene: TRBV7-2
CDR3 protein: CASSPGTAEAFF; J gene: TRBJ1-1; V gene: TRBV19
CDR3 protein: CASSLAERGGLWETQYF; J gene: TRBJ2-5; V gene: TRBV6-6
CDR3 protein: CASSEGGLRDTQYF; J gene: TRBJ2-3; V gene: TRBV5-1
CDR3 protein: CASSATGTLTEAFF; J gene: TRBJ1-1; V gene: TRBV11-2
CDR3 protein: CASSLGGADGNTIYF; J gene: TRBJ1-3; V gene: TRBV5-1
CDR3 protein: CASSNSLAGVYNEQFF; J gene: TRBJ2-1; V gene: TRBV6-2/TRBV6-3
CDR3 protein: CASSPRQGRYTYEQYF; J gene: TRBJ2-7; V gene: TRBV18
CDR3 protein: CASSHLDRDGYTF; J gene: TRBJ1-2; V gene: TRBV6-2/TRBV6-3
CDR3 protein: CASSIQGDTEAFF; J gene: TRBJ1-1; V gene: TRBV5-1
CDR3 protein: CASNPGVGNTIYF; J gene: TRBJ1-3; V gene: TRBV6-5
CDR3 protein: CASSLSRGGYTEAFF; J gene: TRBJ1-1; V gene: TRBV28
CDR3 protein: CASSSGFGTQYF; J gene: TRBJ2-5; V gene: TRBV7-2
CDR3 protein: CASSVTQGRRPTEAFF; J gene: TRBJ1-1; V gene: TRBV6-6
CDR3 protein: CASSLGHYTEAFF; J gene: TRBJ1-1; V gene: TRBV7-3
CDR3 protein: CASSEARTGGYGYTF; J gene: TRBJ1-2; V gene: TRBV6-1
CDR3 protein: CASIRTGDYGYTF; J gene: TRBJ1-2; V gene: TRBV6-5
CDR3 protein: CASSDSGLAGELFF; J gene: TRBJ2-2; V gene: TRBV6-4
CDR3 protein: CASSQRRLAGGYQETQYF; J gene: TRBJ2-5; V gene: TRBV3-1/TRBV3-2
CDR3 protein: CASSPLGGAGYGYTF; J gene: TRBJ1-2; V gene: TRBV18
CDR3 protein: CATSQGSHTDTQYF; J gene: TRBJ2-3; V gene: TRBV24-1